The 7 T cell receptor beta chains presented below share a single source sample, sequenced in a study of memory CD4+ T cells and cytomegalovirus serostatus. Single viable CD3+CD4+CD8-CD45RO+ cells were sorted as the memory CD4+ T cells. Sequencing was performed with immunoSEQ multiplex PCR; in TCRdb, only in-frame clones are kept and a portion is missing. Among tens of thousands of clones listed, about 79% were seen once. What was sequenced was memory CD4+ T cells from blood. These receptors came from an adult in good health and CMV-seronegative.

This clone was found a few times. This chain uses TRBV10-1 with TRBJ2-1; no definite D call. The CDR3 sequence is 13 residues long. Germline CDR1 is WNHNN and CDR2 is SYGVQD (reference sequence). V was pared by 4 bases and J by 5 bases, with 9 bases between. The CDR3 here is CASSGNRDNEQFF. CDR3 nucleotide sequence: TGCGCCAGCAGTGGGAACCGAGACAATGAGCAGTTCTTC.

This chain joins TRBV5-6 and TRBJ2-5; D perhaps matches TRBD2 (5 bases). The DNA end lines up better with TRBJ2-7; the J call may be wrong. Germline V gene sequence: CDR1 SGHDT, CDR2 YYEEEE. The CDR3 covers 15 residues. CDR3 nucleotide sequence: TGTGCCAGCAGCACTTTGAAGGGCGGGCGACGCGAGCAGTACTTC. Translating gives CASSTLKGGRREQYF.

The chain employs TRBV11-2 and TRBJ2-7, with 11 bases that match TRBD2. Germline CDR1 reads SGHAT; CDR2 reads FQNNGV. The CDR3 contains 15 residues. V trimming: 4 bases; J trimming: 5 bases; junction bases outside the gene matches: 7. This CDR3 reads CASSSAGTSGHEQYF. For the CDR3, the DNA is TGTGCCAGCAGCTCCGCCGGGACTAGCGGCCACGAGCAGTACTTC.

There are a few counts of this clone. The J gene is TRBJ1-2, the V gene TRBV9; D perhaps matches TRBD1 (5 bases). CDR1 SGDLS and CDR2 YYNGEE come from the germline V gene. The CDR3 contains 13 residues. V shed 4 bases and J shed 8 bases, with 15 bases lying between them. CDR3 bases: TGTGCCAGCAGCCAGGGCGGTGCGAGGGGCTACACCTTC. This sequence encodes CASSQGGARGYTF.

This sequence joins TRBV5-4 and TRBJ1-2; D perhaps matches TRBD1 (5 bases). Germline CDR1 is SGHNT and CDR2 is YYREEE (reference sequence). CDR3 size: 14 residues. Deletions cut 4 bases from V and 8 bases from J, with 18 bases between. The CDR3 DNA sequence: TGTGCCAGCAGCGGGAGGGACGGACGTAGGGGCTACACCTTC. It encodes CASSGRDGRRGYTF.

The chain combines TRBV11-2 with TRBJ2-5; the D gene is possibly TRBD2 (5 bases). Between the trimmed V and J ends, which lost 0 bases and 4 bases, there was a span of 12 bases. Per germline, CDR1 SGHAT and CDR2 FQNNGV. The CDR3 has 15 residues. As DNA, the CDR3 is TGTGCCAGCAGCTTAGAAGGACTTACCATAGAGACCCAGTACTTC. Translation: CASSLEGLTIETQYF.

This clone has a single count. The chain joins TRBV29-1 to TRBJ1-2, with 7 nucleotides matching TRBD1. The V gene's germline CDR1 is SQVTM and CDR2 ANQGSEA. There are 12 residues in the CDR3. V shed 7 bases and J 4 bases; nucleotides not matched to a gene: 6. The CDR3 spells CSARQGAYGYTF. CDR3 nucleotide sequence: TGCAGCGCTCGACAGGGAGCCTATGGCTACACCTTC.